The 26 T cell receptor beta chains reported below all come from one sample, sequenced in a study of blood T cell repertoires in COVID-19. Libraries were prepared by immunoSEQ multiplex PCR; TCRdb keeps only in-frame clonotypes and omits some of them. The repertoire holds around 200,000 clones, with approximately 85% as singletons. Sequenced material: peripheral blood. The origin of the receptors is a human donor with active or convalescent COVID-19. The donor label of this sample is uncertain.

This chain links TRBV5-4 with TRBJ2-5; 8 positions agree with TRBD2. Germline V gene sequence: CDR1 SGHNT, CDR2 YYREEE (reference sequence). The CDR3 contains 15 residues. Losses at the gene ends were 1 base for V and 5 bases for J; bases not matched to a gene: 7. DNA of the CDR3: TGTGCCAGCAGCTTGAGCGGGAGCCCTTGGGAGACCCAGTACTTC. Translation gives CASSLSGSPWETQYF.

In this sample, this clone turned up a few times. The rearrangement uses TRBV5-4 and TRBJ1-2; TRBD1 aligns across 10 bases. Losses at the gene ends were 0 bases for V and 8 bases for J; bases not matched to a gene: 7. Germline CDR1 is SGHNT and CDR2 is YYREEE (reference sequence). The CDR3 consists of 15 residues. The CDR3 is CASSLARQGARGYTF. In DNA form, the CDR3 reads TGTGCCAGCAGCTTGGCCCGACAGGGGGCGCGCGGCTACACCTTC.

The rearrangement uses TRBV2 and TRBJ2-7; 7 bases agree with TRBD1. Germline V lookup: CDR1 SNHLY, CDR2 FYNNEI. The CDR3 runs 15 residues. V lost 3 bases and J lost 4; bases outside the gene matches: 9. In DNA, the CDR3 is TGTGCCAGCAGTGAGTCGGGACAGAGGATATACGAGCAGTACTTC. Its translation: CASSESGQRIYEQYF.

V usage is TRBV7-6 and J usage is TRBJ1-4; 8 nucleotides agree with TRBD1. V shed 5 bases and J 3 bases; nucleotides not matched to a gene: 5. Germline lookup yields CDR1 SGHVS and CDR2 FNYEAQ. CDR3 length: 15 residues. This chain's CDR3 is CASSARTGSNEKLFF. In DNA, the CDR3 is TGTGCCAGCAGCGCACGGACAGGGTCTAATGAAAAACTGTTTTTT.

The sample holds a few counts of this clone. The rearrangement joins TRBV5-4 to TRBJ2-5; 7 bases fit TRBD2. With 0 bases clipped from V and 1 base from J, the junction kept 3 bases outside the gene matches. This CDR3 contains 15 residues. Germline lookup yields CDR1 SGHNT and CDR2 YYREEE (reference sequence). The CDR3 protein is CASSLAGGLQETQYF. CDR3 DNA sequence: TGTGCCAGCAGCTTGGCGGGAGGTCTCCAAGAGACCCAGTACTTC.

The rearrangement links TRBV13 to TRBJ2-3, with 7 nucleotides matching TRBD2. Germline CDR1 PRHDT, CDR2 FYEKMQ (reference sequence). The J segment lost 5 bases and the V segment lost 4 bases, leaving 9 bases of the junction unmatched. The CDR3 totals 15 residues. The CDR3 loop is CASSSRGWEGDTQYF. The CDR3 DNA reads TGTGCCAGCAGCTCCCGAGGGTGGGAGGGAGATACGCAGTATTTT.

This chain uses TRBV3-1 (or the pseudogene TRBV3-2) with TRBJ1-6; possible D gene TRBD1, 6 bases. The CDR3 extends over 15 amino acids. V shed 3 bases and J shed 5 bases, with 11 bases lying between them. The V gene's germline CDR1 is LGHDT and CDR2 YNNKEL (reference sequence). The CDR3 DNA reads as TGTGCCAGCAGCCACCTCAGGGGACATAATTCACCCCTCCACTTT. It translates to CASSHLRGHNSPLHF.

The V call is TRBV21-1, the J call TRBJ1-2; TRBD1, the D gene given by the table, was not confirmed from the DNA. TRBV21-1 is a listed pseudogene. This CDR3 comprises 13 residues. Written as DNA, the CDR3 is TGTGCCAGCTTACAGGGGCATCGATATGGCTACACCTTC. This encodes CASLQGHRYGYTF.

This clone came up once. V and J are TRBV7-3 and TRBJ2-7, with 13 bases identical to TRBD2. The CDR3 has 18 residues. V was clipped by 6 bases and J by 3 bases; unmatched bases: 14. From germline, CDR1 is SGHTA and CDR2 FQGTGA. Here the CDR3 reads CASSCPGQRLAGGYEQYF. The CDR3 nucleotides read TGTGCCAGCAGTTGTCCGGGACAACGACTAGCGGGAGGCTACGAGCAGTACTTC.

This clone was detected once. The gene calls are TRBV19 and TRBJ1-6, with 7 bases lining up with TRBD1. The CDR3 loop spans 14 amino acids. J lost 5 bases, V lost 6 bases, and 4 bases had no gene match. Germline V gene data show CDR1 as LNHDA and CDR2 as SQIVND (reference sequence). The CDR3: CASRTGTDNSPLHF. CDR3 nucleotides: TGTGCCAGTAGAACCGGGACAGATAATTCACCCCTCCACTTT. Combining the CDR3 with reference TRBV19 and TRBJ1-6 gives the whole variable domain DGGITQSPKYLFRKEGQNVTLSCEQNLNHDAMYWYRQDPGQGLRLIYYSQIVNDFQKGDIAEGYSVSREKKESFPLTVTSAQKNPTAFYLCASRTGTDNSPLHFGNGTRLTVT.

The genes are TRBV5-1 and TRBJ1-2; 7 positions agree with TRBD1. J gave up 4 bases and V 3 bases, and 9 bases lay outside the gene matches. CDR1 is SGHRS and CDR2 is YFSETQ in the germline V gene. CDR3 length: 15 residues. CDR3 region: CASSSLKTGVYGYTF. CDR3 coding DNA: TGCGCCAGCAGCTCCCTCAAAACAGGGGTCTATGGCTACACCTTC.

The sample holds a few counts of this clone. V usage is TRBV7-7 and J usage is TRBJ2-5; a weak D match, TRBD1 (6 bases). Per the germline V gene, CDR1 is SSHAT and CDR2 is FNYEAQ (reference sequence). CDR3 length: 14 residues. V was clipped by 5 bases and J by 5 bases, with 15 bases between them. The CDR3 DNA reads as TGTGCCAGCAGCGGGACACACCGGAGCGAGACCCAGTACTTC. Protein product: CASSGTHRSETQYF.

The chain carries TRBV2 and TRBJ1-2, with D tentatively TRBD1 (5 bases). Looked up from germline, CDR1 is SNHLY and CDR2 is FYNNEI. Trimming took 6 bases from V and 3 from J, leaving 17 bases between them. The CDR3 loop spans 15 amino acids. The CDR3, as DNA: TGTGCCAGCAGCGTGGCAAGGGGCTCGCACTATGGCTACACCTTC. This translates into CASSVARGSHYGYTF.

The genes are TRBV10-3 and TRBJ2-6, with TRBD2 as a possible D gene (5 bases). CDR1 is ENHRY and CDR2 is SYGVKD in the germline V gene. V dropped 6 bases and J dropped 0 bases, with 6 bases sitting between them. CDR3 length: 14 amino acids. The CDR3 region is CAIRSGSGANVLTF. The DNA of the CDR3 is TGTGCCATCAGGAGCGGCTCTGGGGCCAACGTCCTGACTTTC.

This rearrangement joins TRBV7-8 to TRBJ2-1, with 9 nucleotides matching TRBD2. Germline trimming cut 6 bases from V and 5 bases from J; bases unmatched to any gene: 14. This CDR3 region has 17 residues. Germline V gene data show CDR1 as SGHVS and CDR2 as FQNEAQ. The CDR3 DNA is TGTGCCAGCAGATCTACAGGGAAGCGGGAGGTGGACAATGAGCAGTTCTTC. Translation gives CASRSTGKREVDNEQFF.

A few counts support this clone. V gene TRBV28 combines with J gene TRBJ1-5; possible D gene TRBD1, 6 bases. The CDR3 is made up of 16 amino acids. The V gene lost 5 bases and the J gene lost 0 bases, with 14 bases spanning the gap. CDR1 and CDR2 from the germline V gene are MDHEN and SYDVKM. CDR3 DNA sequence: TGTGCCAGCAGTCGCTTACAGGGTTATAGCAATCAGCCCCAGCATTTT. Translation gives CASSRLQGYSNQPQHF.

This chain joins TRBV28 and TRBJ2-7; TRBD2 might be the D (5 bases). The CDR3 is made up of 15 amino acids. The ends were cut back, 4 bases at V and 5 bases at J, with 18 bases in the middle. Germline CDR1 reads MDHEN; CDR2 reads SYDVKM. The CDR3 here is CASSSSDGVPDEQYF. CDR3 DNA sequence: TGTGCCAGCAGTTCATCGGACGGGGTTCCGGACGAGCAGTACTTC.

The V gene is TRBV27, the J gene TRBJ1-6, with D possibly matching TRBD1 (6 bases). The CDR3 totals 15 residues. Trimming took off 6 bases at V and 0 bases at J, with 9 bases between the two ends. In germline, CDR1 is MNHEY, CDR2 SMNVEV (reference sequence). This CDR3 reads CASRDSDSYNSPLHF. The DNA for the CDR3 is TGTGCCAGCAGGGACAGTGACTCCTATAATTCACCCCTCCACTTT.

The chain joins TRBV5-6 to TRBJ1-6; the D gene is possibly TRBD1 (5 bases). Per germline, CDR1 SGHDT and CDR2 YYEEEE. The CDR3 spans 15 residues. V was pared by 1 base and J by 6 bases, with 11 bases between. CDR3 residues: CASSLLGGGNSPLHF. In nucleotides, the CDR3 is TGTGCCAGCAGCTTGCTCGGGGGGGGTAATTCACCCCTCCACTTT.

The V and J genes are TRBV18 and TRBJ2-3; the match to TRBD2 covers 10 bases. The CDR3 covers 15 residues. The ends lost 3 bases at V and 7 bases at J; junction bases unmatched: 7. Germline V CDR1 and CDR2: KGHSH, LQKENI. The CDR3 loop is CASSPLAGAVNTQYF. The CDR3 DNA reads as TGTGCCAGCTCACCTCTAGCGGGGGCCGTAAATACGCAGTATTTT.

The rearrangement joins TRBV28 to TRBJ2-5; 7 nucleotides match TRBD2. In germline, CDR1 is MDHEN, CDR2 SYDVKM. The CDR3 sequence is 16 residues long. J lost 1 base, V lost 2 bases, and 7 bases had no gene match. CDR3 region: CASSLNGAGPQETQYF. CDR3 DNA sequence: TGTGCCAGCAGTTTAAATGGAGCGGGGCCCCAAGAGACCCAGTACTTC. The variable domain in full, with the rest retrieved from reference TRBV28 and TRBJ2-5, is DVKVTQSSRYLVKRTGEKVFLECVQDMDHENMFWYRQDPGLGLRLIYFSYDVKMKEKGDIPEGYSVSREKKERFSLILESASTNQTSMYLCASSLNGAGPQETQYFGPGTRLLVL.

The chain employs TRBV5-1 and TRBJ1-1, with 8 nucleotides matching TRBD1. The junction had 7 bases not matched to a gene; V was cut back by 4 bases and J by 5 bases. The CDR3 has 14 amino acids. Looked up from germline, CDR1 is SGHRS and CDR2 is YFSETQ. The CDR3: CASSRDRQGTEAFF. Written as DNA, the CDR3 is TGCGCCAGCAGCCGGGACAGGCAAGGAACTGAAGCTTTCTTT.

The DNA for the CDR3 is TGTGCCAGCACCGAGAGAGGCGGTACTAGCGGGATTCTGGGGAATGAGCAGTTCTTC. It translates to CASTERGGTSGILGNEQFF. J is TRBJ2-1 and V is TRBV3-1 (or the pseudogene TRBV3-2); 10 positions match TRBD2. J gave up 7 bases and V 7 bases, and 22 bases lay outside the gene matches. CDR3 size: 19 residues. Germline loops: CDR1 LGHDT, CDR2 YNNKEL (reference sequence).

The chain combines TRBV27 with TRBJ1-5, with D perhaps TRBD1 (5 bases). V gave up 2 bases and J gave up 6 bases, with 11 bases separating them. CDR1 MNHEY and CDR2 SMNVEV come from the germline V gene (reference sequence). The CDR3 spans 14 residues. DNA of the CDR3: TGTGCCAGCAGTTTACGGGCAGGGTCTCAGCCCCAGCATTTT. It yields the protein CASSLRAGSQPQHF.

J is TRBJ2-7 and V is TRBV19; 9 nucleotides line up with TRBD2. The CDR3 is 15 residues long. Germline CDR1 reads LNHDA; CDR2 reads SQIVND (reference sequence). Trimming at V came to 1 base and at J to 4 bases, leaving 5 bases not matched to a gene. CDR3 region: CASSIGDSGSYEQYF. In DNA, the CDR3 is TGTGCCAGTAGTATAGGAGATAGCGGGAGTTACGAGCAGTACTTC. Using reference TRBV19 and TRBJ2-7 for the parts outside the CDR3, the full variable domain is DGGITQSPKYLFRKEGQNVTLSCEQNLNHDAMYWYRQDPGQGLRLIYYSQIVNDFQKGDIAEGYSVSREKKESFPLTVTSAQKNPTAFYLCASSIGDSGSYEQYFGPGTRLTVT.

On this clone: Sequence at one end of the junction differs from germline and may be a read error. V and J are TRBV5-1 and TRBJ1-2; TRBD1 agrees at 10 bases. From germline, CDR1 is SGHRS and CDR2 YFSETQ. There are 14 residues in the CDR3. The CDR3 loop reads CATSLVGQGYGYTF. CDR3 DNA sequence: TGCGCCACCAGCCTCGTGGGACAGGGGTATGGCTACACCTTC.